The 7 T cell receptor beta chains below all came from one sample that was sequenced in a study of blood T cell repertoires in COVID-19. Only in-frame clones appear in the TCRdb table, and some are missing; sequencing was by immunoSEQ multiplex PCR. The data show hundreds of thousands of clones, 87% seen once. Source material: PBMCs or T cells enriched from blood (not recorded which). The receptors here all came from a woman aged 25-40 years who had recovered from COVID-19.

This CDR3 reads CSASTGGNTEAFF. For the CDR3, the DNA is TGCAGTGCTAGTACAGGGGGGAACACTGAAGCTTTCTTT. The chain employs TRBV20-1 and TRBJ1-1, with 8 bases aligning to TRBD1. The CDR3 runs 13 residues. J lost 1 base, V lost 3 bases, and 1 base had no gene match. Germline-derived CDR1 and CDR2 are DFQATT and SNEGSKA (reference sequence).

The rearrangement joins TRBV27 to TRBJ1-2, with 7 bases that match TRBD1. Unmatched junction bases numbered 7, after V lost 6 bases and J lost 3 bases. The CDR3 runs to 14 residues. The germline CDR1 and CDR2 sequences are MNHEY and SMNVEV (reference sequence). CDR3 sequence (DNA): TGTGCCAGCAGGATTTTAGGGGGCGACTATGGCTACACCTTC. This encodes CASRILGGDYGYTF.

CDR3 residues: CASTTGYAEAFF. The DNA of the CDR3 is TGTGCCAGCACAACGGGGTATGCTGAAGCTTTCTTT. The chain has TRBV6-5 and TRBJ1-1, with unresolved D. The CDR3 runs to 12 residues. Germline V CDR1 and CDR2: MNHEY, SVGAGI. V was shortened by 7 bases and J by 6 bases, with 12 bases between the two germline ends.

This sequence joins TRBV30 and TRBJ2-3; 7 bases match TRBD2. V was pared by 2 bases and J by 7 bases, with 6 bases of the junction left unmatched. Germline V gene data show CDR1 as GTSNPN and CDR2 as SVGIG (reference sequence). CDR3 size: 13 residues. The CDR3 sequence: CAWSSGVGNTQYF. CDR3 nucleotide sequence: TGTGCCTGGAGTAGCGGGGTAGGGAATACGCAGTATTTT.

The chain recombines TRBV28 with TRBJ1-5; TRBD1 matches at 7 bases. The CDR3 has 15 residues. The germline gives CDR1 MDHEN, CDR2 SYDVKM. V lost 10 bases to trimming and J lost 3 bases; unmatched junction nucleotides: 12. For the CDR3, the DNA is TGTGCCACCTCCCTTTGGCAGGGGGACAATCAGCCCCAGCATTTT. Its translation is CATSLWQGDNQPQHF.

The V call is TRBV2, the J call TRBJ2-3; 10 bases fit TRBD2. The CDR3 totals 15 residues. CDR1 is SNHLY and CDR2 is FYNNEI in the germline V gene. V was clipped by 5 bases and J by 2 bases; unmatched bases: 4. Here the CDR3 DNA reads TGTGCCAGCAGTCGGACTAGCGGCTCCACAGATACGCAGTATTTT. Translated: CASSRTSGSTDTQYF.

The chain recombines TRBV5-1 with TRBJ1-2; possibly TRBD1 for D (6 bases). V was clipped by 0 bases and J by 4 bases, with 16 bases between them. Per the germline V gene, CDR1 is SGHRS and CDR2 is YFSETQ. This CDR3 is 16 amino acids long. CDR3 nucleotides: TGCGCCAGCAGCTTGGGTGGCACAGGGCAAGGCTATGGCTACACCTTC. This sequence encodes CASSLGGTGQGYGYTF.